A selection of T cell receptor beta chains follows, all from one sample in a study of Graves' ophthalmopathy and Graves' hyperthyroidism. Each CDR3 protein gets one entry after TCRdb re-called the multiplex PCR reads with MiXCR. Among some 250,000 distinct CDR3 sequences, around 42% were seen once, and the ten largest hold roughly half. The sequencing input was peripheral blood. The receptors stem from an adult man with Graves' ophthalmopathy. Both conserved end residues are part of each CDR3.

v_gene	CDR3aa
TRBV15	CATSRTQEGEAFF
TRBV5-4	CASSLSTGGWGETQYF
TRBV14	CASGPNSPLHF
TRBV20-1	CSARAQNGRAYEQYF
TRBV7-2	CASSVPRDQETQYF
TRBV11-2	CASSLVVGAGPYEQYF
TRBV12-3/TRBV12-4	CASSFRASGGSSYEQYF
TRBV15	CATSREGGLMNTEAFF
TRBV15	CATSRDRGTQYF
TRBV2	CASGTGGLEQYF
TRBV7-9	CASSLRDRDYEQYF
TRBV20-1	CSGLPDSPAYEQYF
TRBV9	CASSVINSGANVLTF
TRBV20-1	CSARGRGSSHEQYF
TRBV20-1	CSVGPGGASSPLHF
TRBV15	CATSRDVGQVNEKLFF
TRBV7-4	CASSLPPAPGWAETQYF
TRBV20-1	CSASSPGGDGYTF
TRBV5-5	CASTMTGGDTEAFF
TRBV5-4	CASSPATGLYGYTF
TRBV10-3	CAISVQGVGTEAFF
TRBV20-1	CSVMGAGGYTF